This TCR beta chain was identified in a study of post-analysis software for immune sequencing data. The CDR3 spans 15 residues. The junction had 5 bases not matched to a gene; V was cut back by 5 bases and J by 3 bases. Germline CDR1 reads SGHTA; CDR2 reads FQGTGA. Points on this clonotype: Antigen unknown.

Points from the study as a whole: Compared against controls, patients with multiple sclerosis displayed significantly lower normalized Chao1 diversity. Several TRBV segments, TRBV5-6, TRBV5-1 and TRBV20-1 among them, were found more frequent in patients than controls.

Prepared TCR beta cDNA libraries contained unique molecular identifiers. TCRdb itself ran the PCR reads through MiXCR, one entry per CDR3 protein. The table includes 750,000 to 950,000 distinct CDR3 sequences, about 50% detected once. The source is a girl between 5 and 17 years old with multiple sclerosis. This sequence joins TRBV7-3 and TRBJ2-2, with 8 bases matching TRBD2. Sequenced: blood. This CDR3 reads CASSPAGDHTGELFF. CDR3 in DNA: TGTGCCAGCAGCCCAGCGGGAGACCACACCGGGGAGCTGTTTTTT.